The T cell receptor (beta chain) under discussion was sequenced for a study of identical twins (dated by TCRdb to 2016 to 2017). Study-level background: TCR alpha and beta repertoires from monozygotic twins, unrelated adults of various ages and cord blood were deep-sequenced to test whether fetal clonotypes persist. To rule out contamination, the twin experiments were replicated at different times with different library preparation protocols.

Library construction relied on 5' RACE. These reads were obtained on an Illumina HiSeq 2000. Template switching introduced a universal primer binding site; the final cDNA contained a unique molecular identifier, enabling accurate counting of TCR cDNA molecules. Specific primers in the conserved constant-segment region were used to synthesize first-strand cDNA for the TCR alpha and beta chains. To control for contamination, every cDNA library was double barcoded, receiving both a SMART-Mk sample barcode and Illumina barcodes. Two successive PCR steps introduced TruSeq adapter sequences along with Illumina sample barcodes. TCR alpha and beta cDNA libraries were sequenced on the Illumina HiSeq platform with custom primers. As for the authors' bioinformatics: MiGEC was used to process raw reads and extract unique molecular identifiers, and MiXCR was used to find CDR3 positions. Recombination models were inferred per individual with the repgenHMM and IGoR tools using an EM algorithm. Shared clonotypes were analyzed with the tcR package in R, and sharing was normalized by the product of cloneset sizes. To study raw recombination free of thymic and clonal selection effects, out-of-frame nonproductive sequences were analyzed. TCRdb cleaned the public reads at Q25 with fastp, built clones with MiXCR and kept in-frame beta chains. Rows are unified per CDR3 protein, each entry keeping the most common DNA and genes. TCRdb's processing, not the authors' own work, is the source of the V and J calls. The sample table records hundreds of thousands of distinct CDR3 sequences; 15% to 20% of these occur just once. The ten largest clones take up around 13% of the sample.

This clonotype was detected a few times. The antigen this receptor binds is unknown. One base away there is no much larger clone; base qualities are not given. Study-level results and caveats: Abundant cord blood beta clonotypes carried fewer insertions; young adult naive repertoires showed a weaker similar trend, while memory repertoires showed none. Invariant T cells such as MAIT and iNKT could partly confound zero-insertion analyses, though diverse VJ usage argued against this for most clonotypes. Conclusions relied on cross-sectional statistical analysis, since the same donors could not be followed over many years. In monozygotic twins, recombination models systematically underestimated out-of-frame TCR alpha sharing, but the models matched the sharing seen between unrelated individuals. Out-of-frame TCR alpha sequences shared between twins showed an excess of low generation-probability sequences compared with coincidental sharing between unrelated individuals. In beta out-of-frame sequences, excess twin sharing was weaker, because having fewer shared sequences lowered the signal-to-noise ratio.

All donors were healthy Caucasians. Three pairs of female monozygotic twins, all aged about 18 to 29 years, made up the twin cohort. Peripheral blood mononuclear cells were the source from which RNA for the TCR libraries was isolated. This sample also appeared in a second study, on T cells expressing NK-cell markers. Looking at the second paper: About 8 donors provided sorted CD3+CD56+NKG2C+, CD3+CD56+NKG2C- and CD3+CD56-NKG2C+ T-cell subsets, whose TCR beta-chain repertoires were profiled. Among the eight sequenced donors, seven were HCMV-seropositive and one was HCMV-seronegative. To restrict sorting to alphabetaTCR-expressing T cells, an anti-gammadeltaTCR antibody was added in several experiments. In six donors, the dominant CD3+CD56+NKG2C+ clonotypes were among the top 10 CD8+ clonotypes and accounted for roughly 1.0-8% of CD8+ T cells. Those dominant clonotypes were again the most abundant among CD3+CD56-NKG2C+ cells in a few donors, at roughly 28.3-60.1%. It remained unclear whether the expanded NKG2C-expressing T cell clones were specific for HCMV antigens. The study sequenced eight donors, all healthy volunteers chosen at random: three men and five women. To determine HCMV serostatus, a commercial ELISA kit was used to detect HCMV-specific IgG in serum. For six donors, bulk peripheral blood T-cell repertoires were additionally sequenced from unsorted PBMC. MIGEC was used to demultiplex reads and group reads by UMI, and MiTCR was used to assemble and quantify clonotypes. Only TCR cDNA sequences supported by at least two reads were kept to exclude erroneous sequences. Downstream repertoire analysis used the tcR package, and clonotypes were matched across fractions by CDR3 nucleotide sequence plus V segment. VDJmatch was used to annotate antigen specificity against VDJdb, with one amino acid substitution in CDR3 allowed.

The sample consisted of PBMCs. The sequence was collected from a woman aged 18-30 years in good health.

The DNA is TGTGCCAGTACCTCTAAAGGCCGGACAGGGGACAATGAGCAGTTCTTC. Protein translation: CASTSKGRTGDNEQFF. The rearranged segments are TRBV7-9 and TRBJ2-1, and 9 junction bases match TRBD1. Trimming removed 9 bases from V and 5 bases from J; the gene matches leave 14 bases unexplained. CDR1 and CDR2 are read off the germline V gene (reference sequence) as SEHNR and FQNEAQ. From its cysteine to its phenylalanine, the CDR3 spans 16 amino acids. Solely the CDR3 DNA is kept, with 48 bases framed from the first base.